The rows below give T cell receptor beta chains drawn from one sample of a study of blood T cell repertoires in COVID-19. Clones were sequenced by immunoSEQ multiplex PCR, and TCRdb holds only the in-frame ones, with some missing. Here the sample spans 150,000 or so clones, just over 85% being singletons. Sequenced sample: peripheral blood. These TCRs come from a man aged 55 to 70 with acute or convalescent COVID-19. Each CDR3 is given with its conserved first and last residue. Each record gives: D gene, J gene, V gene, clone size, CDR3 protein. A D gene is named only where the DNA matches it firmly. The size entry is marked missing in some rows and otherwise reads once, few, many or a size class.

TRBD1 | TRBJ1-1 | TRBV28 | - | CASRRTGGPAFF
TRBD1 | TRBJ2-3 | TRBV2 | - | CASGGQPHTSKYF
TRBD2 | TRBJ2-2 | TRBV29-1 | once | CSVYVLAGEGTGELFF
- | TRBJ2-1 | TRBV27 | - | CASSSTPRGYNEQFF
TRBD1 | TRBJ1-5 | TRBV19 | - | CASSPGTGIHQPQHF
- | TRBJ1-5 | TRBV28 | - | CASRQGGINQPQHF
TRBD1 | TRBJ1-2 | TRBV24-1 | - | CATSDLRTGGDYGYTF
- | TRBJ1-1 | TRBV6-5 | - | CASRTQFTEAFF
TRBD1 | TRBJ1-2 | TRBV28 | - | CASMGQGRFYGYTF
- | TRBJ2-1 | TRBV28 | - | CASLGLGGNEQFF
TRBD1 | TRBJ2-1 | TRBV4-1 | - | CATRTAGDRGGYEQFF
- | TRBJ1-3 | TRBV18 | - | CASSPPVPGNTIYF
- | TRBJ1-1 | TRBV11-2 | once | CASSLARSGNTEAFF
TRBD2 | TRBJ2-1 | TRBV28 | once | CASSFSSSGLYNEQFF
- | TRBJ1-2 | TRBV9 | - | CASSSRGGSHGYTF
TRBD1 | TRBJ1-2 | TRBV7-9 | few | CASSPGQNYGYTF
TRBD1 | TRBJ1-2 | TRBV28 | - | CATYRGLLYGYTF